These 31 T cell receptor beta chains came from one sample sequenced in a study of blood T cell repertoires in COVID-19. TCRdb's copy holds only in-frame clones and misses some; the assay was immunoSEQ multiplex PCR. Of roughly 50,000 clones detected, 90% appear once; the ten largest clones hold about 7.7%. Sequenced sample: peripheral blood. The receptors derive from a middle-aged woman with active COVID-19.

This chain joins TRBV5-6 and TRBJ1-6; the D is unclear. The germline CDR1 and CDR2 sequences are SGHDT and YYEEEE. This CDR3 has 15 residues. Trimming removed 0 bases from V and 0 bases from J, with 4 bases in between. DNA of the CDR3: TGTGCCAGCAGCTTGGAGAGCTCCTATAATTCACCCCTCCACTTT. Its translation is CASSLESSYNSPLHF.

The chain uses TRBV30 and TRBJ1-5; D is perhaps TRBD1 (5 bases). This CDR3 is built from 13 residues. V was clipped by 3 bases and J by 5 bases, with 11 bases between them. CDR1 and CDR2 (germline): GTSNPN, SVGIG (reference sequence). CDR3 sequence: CAWSSRVDQPQHF. The CDR3 DNA sequence: TGTGCCTGGAGCTCCAGGGTGGATCAGCCCCAGCATTTT.

The chain uses TRBV2 and TRBJ1-2, with TRBD1 identical over 8 bases. CDR1 and CDR2 (germline): SNHLY, FYNNEI. V was pared by 6 bases and J by 5 bases, with 8 bases of the junction left unmatched. This CDR3 has 14 residues. The CDR3 loop is CASSPRDRLYGYTF. CDR3 sequence (DNA): TGTGCCAGCAGCCCCCGGGACAGGCTATATGGCTACACCTTC.

The rearrangement joins TRBV5-5 to TRBJ2-3; 11 bases align to TRBD2. The V and J ends lost 3 bases and 0 bases, in that order; junction bases with no gene match: 3. The V gene's germline CDR1 is SGHKS and CDR2 YYEKEE (reference sequence). This CDR3 has 16 residues. This chain's CDR3 is CASSSRTSGSTDTQYF. In DNA, the CDR3 is TGTGCCAGCAGCTCTAGGACTAGCGGGAGCACAGATACGCAGTATTTT.

V is TRBV28 and J is TRBJ2-3, with 8 bases matching TRBD2. The J segment lost 6 bases and the V segment lost 9 bases, leaving 14 bases of the junction unmatched. The CDR3 covers 15 residues. The germline gives CDR1 MDHEN, CDR2 SYDVKM. This CDR3 reads CASLERGPVSDTQYF. DNA of the CDR3: TGTGCCAGTTTGGAGCGGGGGCCCGTTTCGGATACGCAGTATTTT.

This clone occurred a few times. The rearrangement links TRBV7-8 to TRBJ2-7; 9 bases match TRBD2. The CDR3 has 14 amino acids. V gave up 5 bases and J gave up 2 bases; unmatched junction bases: 4. Per the germline V gene, CDR1 is SGHVS and CDR2 is FQNEAQ. CDR3: CASSHGLAPYEQYF. The CDR3 DNA reads as TGTGCCAGCAGCCACGGACTAGCGCCCTACGAGCAGTACTTC.

J is TRBJ2-2 and V is TRBV6-6; perhaps TRBD2 as D (6 bases). The CDR3 spans 14 residues. Trimming cost V 8 bases and J 3 bases, with 13 bases left between them. Germline-derived CDR1 and CDR2 are MNHNY and SVGAGI (reference sequence). As DNA, the CDR3 is TGTGCCAGCGGATCTAGGGAGGACACCGGGGAGCTGTTTTTT. Amino acids: CASGSREDTGELFF.

This rearrangement joins TRBV7-6 to TRBJ1-4; D gene unclear. Per germline, CDR1 SGHVS and CDR2 FNYEAQ. The V end was cut by 3 bases, the J end by 6 bases, with 11 bases between. There are 14 residues in the CDR3. The chain's CDR3 is CASSFGGSDEKLFF. CDR3 nucleotide sequence: TGTGCCAGCAGCTTTGGAGGGTCCGATGAAAAACTGTTTTTT.

DNA for the CDR3: TGTGCCACCAGTGACCCGACAGGGGATGAGACCCAGTACTTC. This translates into CATSDPTGDETQYF. The chain links TRBV24-1 to TRBJ2-5; TRBD1 agrees at 8 bases. The CDR3 loop spans 14 amino acids. CDR1 KGHDR and CDR2 SFDVKD come from the germline V gene. J lost 5 bases, V lost 4 bases, and 5 bases had no gene match.

This clone was seen a single time. The chain employs TRBV2 and TRBJ1-2; TRBD1 is a possible D gene (6 bases). Germline values: CDR1 SNHLY, CDR2 FYNNEI. The CDR3 has 13 residues. With 7 bases removed from V and 2 bases from J, the gap between germline ends came to 11 bases. The CDR3: CASTRTENYGYTF. The CDR3 DNA reads TGTGCCAGCACCCGGACAGAGAACTATGGCTACACCTTC.

V gene TRBV30 combines with J gene TRBJ2-1; the match to TRBD2 covers 8 bases. V lost 2 bases, J lost 7 bases, and 7 bases stayed unmatched. Germline V gene sequence: CDR1 GTSNPN, CDR2 SVGIG (reference sequence). The CDR3 length is 14 residues. CDR3 region: CAWSRNSGVNEQFF. The CDR3 bases are TGTGCCTGGAGTCGAAATAGCGGGGTAAATGAGCAGTTCTTC. Drawing the rest from reference TRBV30 and TRBJ2-1, the complete variable domain is SQTIHQWPATLVQPVGSPLSLECTVEGTSNPNLYWYRQAAGRGLQLLFYSVGIGQISSEVPQNLSASRPQDRQFILSSKKLLLSDSGFYLCAWSRNSGVNEQFFGPGTRLTVL.

The chain links TRBV18 to TRBJ2-6; D is unclear. The CDR3 is 17 amino acids. The V gene's germline CDR1 is KGHSH and CDR2 LQKENI. V lost 1 base and J lost 2, with 12 bases in between. The CDR3: CASSPQAGSAGANVLTF. The CDR3 coding sequence is TGTGCCAGCTCACCACAGGCAGGATCGGCTGGGGCCAACGTCCTGACTTTC.

This clone was detected only once. CDR3: CASSIGTGVYEQYF. The DNA for the CDR3 is TGTGCCAGCAGTATCGGGACAGGGGTTTACGAGCAGTACTTC. The genes are TRBV25-1 and TRBJ2-7; 10 bases match TRBD1. Germline CDR1 reads MGHDK; CDR2 reads SYGVNS. The CDR3 runs 14 residues. V was clipped by 5 bases and J by 4 bases; unmatched bases: 5.

The chain combines TRBV15 with TRBJ2-2, with TRBD2 matching 8 bases. V lost 7 bases and J lost 0; bases outside the gene matches: 13. Germline values: CDR1 LNHNV, CDR2 YYDKDF (reference sequence). The CDR3 has 18 amino acids. The CDR3 bases are TGTGCCACCACCTCCGGGACTAGAGGAGTTACGAACACCGGGGAGCTGTTTTTT. This translates into CATTSGTRGVTNTGELFF.

The chain couples TRBV6-4 to TRBJ2-1; 8 positions match TRBD1. The CDR3 runs to 14 residues. Germline CDR1 is MRHNA and CDR2 is SNTAGT. V shed 5 bases and J 8 bases; nucleotides not matched to a gene: 8. The CDR3 nucleotides read TGTGCCAGCAGTACCGGGACAGGCTTTGATGAGCAGTTCTTC. Translating gives CASSTGTGFDEQFF.

This rearrangement joins TRBV6-5 to TRBJ2-3; maybe TRBD1 (6 bases). The germline gives CDR1 MNHEY, CDR2 SVGAGI. This CDR3 is 13 amino acids long. V was trimmed by 6 bases and J by 10 bases, leaving 17 bases between them. In nucleotides, the CDR3 is TGTGCCAGCAGCCCAAGTGGGGGCGGCCCGCAGTATTTT. Translating it yields CASSPSGGGPQYF.

This chain joins TRBV7-8 and TRBJ2-5, with a weak D call TRBD2 (5 bases). The V gene lost 2 bases and the J gene lost 4 bases, with 14 bases spanning the gap. The CDR3 length is 15 residues. Per the germline V gene, CDR1 is SGHVS and CDR2 is FQNEAQ. In DNA form, the CDR3 reads TGTGCCAGCAGCTTAACTAGTCAGCCCTCAGAGACCCAGTACTTC. This translates into CASSLTSQPSETQYF.

The chain uses TRBV11-3 and TRBJ2-1; D not resolved. The length of the CDR3 is 16 residues. The ends were cut back, 0 bases at V and 4 bases at J, with 13 bases in the middle. CDR1 SGHNT and CDR2 YENEEA come from the germline V gene. The DNA of the CDR3 is TGTGCCAGCAGCTTAGAGGGTAGCTTCGGGTACAATGAGCAGTTCTTC. Encoded protein: CASSLEGSFGYNEQFF.

The chain recombines TRBV7-2 with TRBJ2-5, with D perhaps matching TRBD2 (6 bases). Trimming stripped 1 base from V and 4 bases from J, with 10 bases between. CDR1 and CDR2 from the germline V gene are SGHTA and FQGNSA. The CDR3 totals 14 residues. The CDR3 coding sequence is TGTGCCAGCAGCTTAGGCGCGGGGCCAGAGACCCAGTACTTC. Encoded protein: CASSLGAGPETQYF.

The chain is built from TRBV5-4 and TRBJ2-1; D gene unclear. CDR3 length: 14 amino acids. Trimming left V 2 bases short and J 4 bases short, with 10 bases between. Germline V gene data show CDR1 as SGHNT and CDR2 as YYREEE (reference sequence). CDR3 in amino acids: CASSFSRGYNEQFF. CDR3 sequence (DNA): TGTGCCAGCAGCTTCTCTAGAGGATACAATGAGCAGTTCTTC.

The CDR3, as DNA: TGTGCCAGCAGCTTAGCAGGGGTAAACACTGAAGCTTTCTTT. Translated: CASSLAGVNTEAFF. The chain couples TRBV7-9 to TRBJ1-1; D may be TRBD1 (5 bases). This CDR3 has 14 residues. Germline V gene lookup returns CDR1 SEHNR and CDR2 FQNEAQ (reference sequence). The germline V and J ends were trimmed by 0 bases and 2 bases, with 7 bases remaining between them.

V usage is TRBV5-8 and J usage is TRBJ2-5; D call uncertain. Germline CDR1 reads SGHTS; CDR2 reads YDEGEE. V shed 4 bases and J shed 5 bases, with 9 bases lying between them. The CDR3 is 12 residues long. The CDR3 reads CASSENAETQYF. CDR3 bases: TGTGCCAGCAGCGAGAACGCGGAGACCCAGTACTTC.

The chain links TRBV19 to TRBJ2-7; a possible D gene is TRBD2 (6 bases). From germline, CDR1 is LNHDA and CDR2 SQIVND (reference sequence). Trimming removed 6 bases from V and 0 bases from J, with 12 bases in between. CDR3 length: 14 amino acids. The CDR3 is CASRGTGSSYEQYF. DNA of the CDR3: TGTGCCAGTAGGGGGACTGGGAGCTCCTACGAGCAGTACTTC.

The chain employs TRBV7-2 and TRBJ2-7; D possibly corresponds to TRBD1 (6 bases). The germline CDR1 and CDR2 sequences are SGHTA and FQGNSA. Trimming removed 3 bases from V and 2 bases from J, with 8 bases in between. The CDR3 is 13 amino acids. For the CDR3, the DNA is TGTGCCAGCAGCTTCAGGGGAACCTACGAGCAGTACTTC. Its translation: CASSFRGTYEQYF. The entire variable domain, with the rest obtained from reference TRBV7-2 and TRBJ2-7, is as follows: GAGVSQSPSNKVTEKGKDVELRCDPISGHTALYWYRQSLGQGLEFLIYFQGNSAPDKSGLPSDRFSAERTGGSVSTLTIQRTQQEDSAVYLCASSFRGTYEQYFGPGTRLTVT.

The rearrangement joins TRBV29-1 to TRBJ2-7, with D possibly matching TRBD2 (5 bases). The CDR3 covers 12 residues. Germline V gives CDR1 SQVTM, CDR2 ANQGSEA. The V and J ends lost 5 bases and 2 bases respectively, with 10 bases between them. In DNA form, the CDR3 reads TGCAGCGTTCTGAGCGGCCCCTACGAGCAGTACTTC. Protein product: CSVLSGPYEQYF.

The chain links TRBV7-3 to TRBJ1-1, with TRBD1 matching 8 bases. The CDR3 is 15 residues long. V trimming: 5 bases; J trimming: 3 bases; junction bases outside the gene matches: 8. Germline V gives CDR1 SGHTA, CDR2 FQGTGA. CDR3 nucleotide sequence: TGTGCCAGCAGCCGGACAGGGCGGGATCACACTGAAGCTTTCTTT. Translating it yields CASSRTGRDHTEAFF.

This chain uses TRBV12-5 with TRBJ1-1; no clear D. CDR1 is LGHNT, CDR2 FRNRAP, per germline. This CDR3 has 14 residues. V gave up 2 bases and J gave up 3 bases, with 10 bases separating them. As DNA, the CDR3 is TGTGCTAGTGGTTTGTTTGGCGGGGACACTGAAGCTTTCTTT. As protein: CASGLFGGDTEAFF.

The chain combines TRBV5-1 with TRBJ2-7; TRBD1 agrees at 7 bases. Trimming removed 0 bases from V and 6 bases from J; junction bases left unmatched: 3. CDR1 and CDR2 (germline): SGHRS, YFSETQ. This CDR3 has 13 residues. The CDR3 loop reads CASSLGQGSEQYF. As DNA, the CDR3 is TGCGCCAGCAGCTTGGGACAGGGAAGCGAGCAGTACTTC. Drawing the rest from reference TRBV5-1 and TRBJ2-7, the complete variable domain is KAGVTQTPRYLIKTRGQQVTLSCSPISGHRSVSWYQQTPGQGLQFLFEYFSETQRNKGNFPGRFSGRQFSNSRSEMNVSTLELGDSALYLCASSLGQGSEQYFGPGTRLTVT.

The rearrangement uses TRBV6-5 and TRBJ1-1; TRBD1 aligns across 9 bases. The CDR3 runs 13 residues. Germline V gives CDR1 MNHEY, CDR2 SVGAGI. Germline trimming cut 10 bases from V and 8 bases from J; bases unmatched to any gene: 11. The CDR3 DNA sequence: TGTGCCACCGGAAATCTGGACAGGGGCGAAGCTTTCTTT. Translated, it gives CATGNLDRGEAFF.

The chain links TRBV6-6 to TRBJ1-5; 8 bases match TRBD1. CDR1 is MNHNY and CDR2 is SVGAGI in the germline V gene (reference sequence). The CDR3 extends over 14 amino acids. The V segment lost 2 bases and the J segment 7 bases; nucleotides outside the gene matches: 4. The CDR3 DNA reads as TGTGCCAGCAGTTACGGACAGGGAGGGCAGCCCCAGCATTTT. The encoded protein is CASSYGQGGQPQHF.

The chain links TRBV5-4 to TRBJ1-2, with 11 bases matching TRBD1. The CDR3 is 17 residues long. Germline V gene lookup returns CDR1 SGHNT and CDR2 YYREEE (reference sequence). Trimming took 0 bases from V and 4 from J; bases not matched to a gene: 8. CDR3 residues: CASSLGPGQGEIYGYTF. DNA of the CDR3: TGTGCCAGCAGCTTGGGGCCGGGACAGGGGGAGATCTATGGCTACACCTTC.